Shown below are 31 T cell receptor beta chains from a single sample sequenced in a study of blood T cells in healthy people across ages. A second roughly 6 to 11 cycle PCR used barcoded and J-beta primers. TCRdb used MiXCR to reprocess the 5' RACE reads, holding one entry per CDR3 protein. The table has roughly 790,000 distinct CDR3 sequences, about 42% seen once. The sequencing input was blood. The receptors stem from a woman in her fifties or sixties in good health.

V is TRBV10-3 and J is TRBJ2-7, with D unclear. V lost 0 bases, J lost 0 bases, and 6 bases lay in between. Germline V lookup: CDR1 ENHRY, CDR2 SYGVKD. The CDR3 spans 14 residues. The CDR3 loop reads CAISESPPSYEQYF. The CDR3 DNA reads as TGTGCCATCAGTGAGTCGCCACCCTCCTACGAGCAGTACTTC.

This clonotype was recorded many times. CDR3 region: CATSRVRGRSTDTQYF. The CDR3 DNA is TGTGCCACCAGCAGAGTGAGGGGGAGAAGCACAGATACGCAGTATTTT. This chain links TRBV15 with TRBJ2-3, with TRBD1 as a possible D gene (6 bases). The CDR3 contains 16 residues. Germline V lookup: CDR1 LNHNV, CDR2 YYDKDF (reference sequence). Trimming stripped 1 base from V and 0 bases from J, with 11 bases between. The complete variable domain, with remaining parts taken from reference TRBV15 and TRBJ2-3, reads DAMVIQNPRYQVTQFGKPVTLSCSQTLNHNVMYWYQQKSSQAPKLLFHYYDKDFNNEADTPDNFQSRRPNTSFCFLDIRSPGLGDTAMYLCATSRVRGRSTDTQYFGPGTRLTVL.

The sample holds a few counts of this clonotype. V usage is TRBV28 and J usage is TRBJ2-4; TRBD2 matches 7 bases. The DNA end favors TRBJ2-7, so the J call may be wrong. Germline V CDR1 and CDR2: MDHEN, SYDVKM. The CDR3 runs 12 residues. Written as DNA, the CDR3 is TGTGCCAGCCGAGCGGGAAACTACGAGCAGTACTTC. This translates into CASRAGNYEQYF.

The CDR3 nucleotides read TGTGCCAGCAGTCATCGGGACAGGGCCTACAATGAGCAGTTCTTC. This encodes CASSHRDRAYNEQFF. The V and J genes are TRBV7-9 and TRBJ2-1; 9 bases line up with TRBD1. Germline CDR1 and CDR2: SEHNR and FQNEAQ (reference sequence). There are 15 residues in the CDR3. Germline trimming cut 6 bases from V and 2 bases from J; bases unmatched to any gene: 5.

The V and J genes are TRBV10-3 and TRBJ1-5; weak D call: TRBD1 (6 bases). V was pared by 0 bases and J by 4 bases, with 7 bases between. Germline CDR1 reads ENHRY; CDR2 reads SYGVKD. The CDR3 contains 14 residues. CDR3 amino acids: CAISESTGNQPQHF. In DNA form, the CDR3 reads TGTGCCATCAGTGAGTCAACAGGGAATCAGCCCCAGCATTTT.

The chain combines TRBV6-5 with TRBJ1-1; D gene uncertain. The CDR3 spans 14 residues. Germline lookup yields CDR1 MNHEY and CDR2 SVGAGI. Trimming took 1 base from V and 6 from J, leaving 12 bases between them. The CDR3 region has the DNA TGTGCCAGCAGTTACTGGCCGCGAGGCTCTGAAGCTTTCTTT. Its translation: CASSYWPRGSEAFF.

The chain couples TRBV12-3 or TRBV12-4 to TRBJ1-1, with a possible D match to TRBD1 (6 bases). Trimming left V 3 bases short and J 1 base short, with 12 bases between. The CDR3 extends over 15 amino acids. CDR3 loop: CASSFRDTSNTEAFF. The CDR3 DNA reads TGTGCCAGCAGTTTTCGGGACACCTCGAACACTGAAGCTTTCTTT.

In DNA form, the CDR3 reads TGCAGCGTTGAAATGTACGACACTGAAGCTTTCTTT. Translated: CSVEMYDTEAFF. The chain recombines TRBV29-1 with TRBJ1-1, with no clear D. The V end was cut by 2 bases, the J end by 3 bases, with 7 bases between. Germline CDR1 is SQVTM and CDR2 is ANQGSEA. This CDR3 contains 12 residues.

With regard to this clonotype: Its ends do not fully match the called genes, so a read error is possible. The J gene is TRBJ2-5, the V gene TRBV20-1, with 13 nucleotides matching TRBD2. Germline assignment: CDR1 DFQATT and CDR2 SNEGSKA (reference sequence). The CDR3 contains 15 residues. The CDR3 loop is CGATGTSGVGETQYF. DNA of the CDR3: TGCGGTGCAACCGGGACTAGCGGGGTTGGCGAGACCCAGTACTTC.

This clonotype has a handful of counts. This chain uses TRBV19 with TRBJ2-3, with a possible D match to TRBD1 (6 bases). Germline V gene sequence: CDR1 LNHDA, CDR2 SQIVND (reference sequence). Trimming took 3 bases from V and 0 from J, leaving 10 bases between them. This CDR3 region has 15 residues. The CDR3 DNA follows: TGTGCCAGTAGTATGGTGGGGGCGAGCACAGATACGCAGTATTTT. Protein product: CASSMVGASTDTQYF.

The chain recombines TRBV6-5 with TRBJ1-2; no reliable D call. The CDR3 contains 16 residues. The germline V gene encodes CDR1 MNHEY and CDR2 SVGAGI. The V and J ends lost 0 bases and 4 bases respectively, with 15 bases between them. The chain's CDR3 is CASSYSVAGSGYGYTF. For the CDR3, the DNA is TGTGCCAGCAGTTACTCAGTGGCCGGGTCAGGCTATGGCTACACCTTC.

This clonotype was seen a few times. The rearrangement joins TRBV25-1 to TRBJ1-1; TRBD1 agrees at 7 bases. Trimming removed 7 bases from V and 8 bases from J; junction bases left unmatched: 10. This CDR3 has 13 residues. The V gene's germline CDR1 is MGHDK and CDR2 SYGVNS. This CDR3 is CASNKPGQKEAFF. The CDR3 DNA reads as TGTGCCAGCAATAAACCGGGACAGAAGGAAGCTTTCTTT.

A remark on this clonotype: This sequence may be a read error, since a much larger clone differs from it by one base. This sequence joins TRBV29-1 and TRBJ2-1; D call uncertain. CDR1 and CDR2 (germline): SQVTM, ANQGSEA. The ends were cut back, 5 bases at V and 10 bases at J, with 21 bases in the middle. The CDR3 loop spans 14 amino acids. The CDR3 nucleotides are TGCAGCGTTTTTGAACCCGGGCTAATCTACGAGCAGTTCTTC. This gives the protein CSVFEPGLIYEQFF.

This clonotype has just a few counts. The rearrangement links TRBV14 to TRBJ2-7; 7 bases match TRBD1. The ends lost 4 bases at V and 3 bases at J; junction bases unmatched: 9. Germline CDR1 is SGHDN and CDR2 is FVKESK. The CDR3 sequence is 15 residues long. For the CDR3, the DNA is TGTGCCAGCAGCCGCCCCGGGACAGCTGACTACGAGCAGTACTTC. It encodes CASSRPGTADYEQYF.

The chain uses TRBV20-1 and TRBJ2-1; 12 bases line up with TRBD2. The CDR3 length is 15 residues. J lost 0 bases, V lost 4 bases, and 1 base had no gene match. CDR1 and CDR2 from the germline V gene are DFQATT and SNEGSKA (reference sequence). Written as DNA, the CDR3 is TGCAGTGCTAAGGGACTAGCGGGCTCCTACAATGAGCAGTTCTTC. Translating it yields CSAKGLAGSYNEQFF.

This clonotype was counted between two and nine times. The chain recombines TRBV15 with TRBJ2-5; D uncertain. The CDR3 totals 12 residues. The germline V and J ends were trimmed by 4 bases and 1 base, with 4 bases remaining between them. CDR1 is LNHNV and CDR2 is YYDKDF in the germline V gene (reference sequence). CDR3 in amino acids: CATSISQETQYF. DNA of the CDR3: TGTGCCACCAGCATTTCCCAAGAGACCCAGTACTTC.

About this clonotype: This clone may be a read error of a much larger clone one base away. The chain joins TRBV6-4 to TRBJ2-3; a weak D match, TRBD1 (5 bases). Germline values: CDR1 MRHNA, CDR2 SNTAGT. The CDR3 has 15 residues. V gave up 2 bases and J gave up 1 base, with 10 bases separating them. The CDR3 spells CASSDSRGCTDTQYF. CDR3 nucleotides: TGTGCCAGCAGTGACAGTAGGGGTTGCACAGATACGCAGTATTTT.

This clonotype was observed a handful of times. V and J are TRBV10-3 and TRBJ2-7; 12 nucleotides align to TRBD2. V was pared by 11 bases and J by 3 bases, with 5 bases of the junction left unmatched. CDR3 length equals 13 residues. Germline V gene sequence: CDR1 ENHRY, CDR2 SYGVKD. CDR3 in DNA: TGTGCCTACTCACTAGCGGGAGGCTACGAGCAGTACTTC. Its translation: CAYSLAGGYEQYF.

The CDR3 reads CASSQLSAGHSETQYF. The CDR3 bases are TGTGCCAGCAGCCAATTAAGCGCAGGCCACTCGGAGACCCAGTACTTC. The chain is built from TRBV3-1 and TRBJ2-5, with D uncertain. This CDR3 is built from 16 residues. Trimming stripped 2 bases from V and 5 bases from J, with 18 bases between. Germline V gene sequence: CDR1 LGHDT, CDR2 YNNKEL (reference sequence).

The chain combines TRBV25-1 with TRBJ2-7; D remains ambiguous. This CDR3 contains 10 residues. Germline assignment: CDR1 MGHDK and CDR2 SYGVNS. V shed 10 bases and J shed 2 bases, with 6 bases lying between them. DNA of the CDR3: TGTGCCACCCGAGCCTACGAGCAGTACTTC. It specifies CATRAYEQYF.

This clonotype occurred a few times. V gene TRBV29-1 combines with J gene TRBJ1-1; 9 bases align to TRBD1. After removal of 7 bases from V and 3 bases from J, the junction contained 6 bases not matched to a gene. The germline V gene encodes CDR1 SQVTM and CDR2 ANQGSEA. The CDR3 is made up of 13 amino acids. The CDR3 reads CSASRDRDTEAFF. The CDR3 DNA sequence: TGCAGCGCTTCCAGGGACAGGGACACTGAAGCTTTCTTT.

This clonotype was seen more than once but under ten times. The chain is built from TRBV5-6 and TRBJ2-7; 7 bases line up with TRBD2. CDR1 is SGHDT and CDR2 is YYEEEE in the germline V gene. The CDR3 is made up of 16 amino acids. The V and J ends lost 1 base and 0 bases, in that order; junction bases with no gene match: 7. For the CDR3, the DNA is TGTGCCAGCAGCTTGTTTTCGCGGGAGAGCTCCTACGAGCAGTACTTC. Translation gives CASSLFSRESSYEQYF.

As concerns this clonotype: At one of its ends the junction is not consistent with the germline gene, which may arise from a read error. V usage is TRBV10-3 and J usage is TRBJ2-1; 10 nucleotides line up with TRBD2. The germline gives CDR1 ENHRY, CDR2 SYGVKD. CDR3 size: 15 residues. The CDR3 region has the DNA TGTGCCATCAGTACCGGGACTAGCGTCCACAAGGAGCAGTTCTTC. It is translated as CAISTGTSVHKEQFF.

This clonotype was detected many times. The chain joins TRBV5-1 to TRBJ2-1, with 7 bases that match TRBD1. The CDR3 contains 14 residues. V shed 4 bases and J 4 bases; nucleotides not matched to a gene: 5. CDR1 is SGHRS and CDR2 is YFSETQ in the germline V gene. CDR3 protein: CASSPGQDYNEQFF. The CDR3 region has the DNA TGCGCCAGCAGCCCCGGACAGGATTACAATGAGCAGTTCTTC. The full variable domain, rest sourced from reference TRBV5-1 and TRBJ2-1, is KAGVTQTPRYLIKTRGQQVTLSCSPISGHRSVSWYQQTPGQGLQFLFEYFSETQRNKGNFPGRFSGRQFSNSRSEMNVSTLELGDSALYLCASSPGQDYNEQFFGPGTRLTVL.

This clonotype showed up many times. The chain links TRBV10-3 to TRBJ2-7; 8 bases map to TRBD1. Germline V gene data show CDR1 as ENHRY and CDR2 as SYGVKD. This CDR3 is 14 amino acids long. V was clipped by 5 bases and J by 0 bases; unmatched bases: 3. CDR3: CAISNRGSSYEQYF. Written as DNA, the CDR3 is TGTGCCATCAGTAACAGGGGGTCCTCCTACGAGCAGTACTTC.

V and J are TRBV12-3 or TRBV12-4 and TRBJ2-1, with 11 bases aligning to TRBD2. The trim removed 6 bases at V and 7 bases at J, leaving 2 bases unmatched. The CDR3 spans 13 residues. For the CDR3, the DNA is TGTGCCAGCAGGGGACTAGCGGTTAATGAGCAGTTCTTC. Translated, it gives CASRGLAVNEQFF.

This clonotype was observed many times. V and J are TRBV21-1 and TRBJ1-5. TRBV21-1 is shown as a pseudogene. The CDR3 is made up of 13 amino acids. CDR3 sequence (DNA): TGTGCCAGCAGAGGTTATAGCAATCAGCCCCAGCATTTT. Its translation is CASRGYSNQPQHF.

This clonotype was observed a handful of times. J is TRBJ2-5 and V is TRBV7-8, with D unresolved. Germline CDR1 reads SGHVS; CDR2 reads FQNEAQ. The V and J ends lost 1 base and 7 bases respectively, with 10 bases between them. The CDR3 has 13 amino acids. The CDR3 here is CASSLETPGTQYF. The CDR3 DNA sequence: TGTGCCAGCAGCTTAGAGACCCCGGGGACCCAGTACTTC.

The chain couples TRBV4-1 to TRBJ1-2; 10 nucleotides match TRBD1. The CDR3 is 15 amino acids. Germline values: CDR1 MGHRA, CDR2 YSYEKL. The V gene end was trimmed by 2 bases and the J gene end by 8 bases; junction bases not matched to a gene: 8. The DNA for the CDR3 is TGCGCCAGCAGCCAAACCGGGACAGGGGCGGAGGGCTACACCTTC. Translating it yields CASSQTGTGAEGYTF.

This clonotype showed up just a few times. The genes are TRBV5-1 and TRBJ1-1; 9 positions match TRBD1. The CDR3 covers 15 residues. J lost 0 bases, V lost 4 bases, and 4 bases had no gene match. Per the germline V gene, CDR1 is SGHRS and CDR2 is YFSETQ. CDR3 DNA: TGCGCCAGCAGCCCACAGGGGGCTATGAACACTGAAGCTTTCTTT. Its protein product is CASSPQGAMNTEAFF.

J is TRBJ2-7 and V is TRBV29-1; the D gene is possibly TRBD1 (5 bases). Germline CDR1 is SQVTM and CDR2 is ANQGSEA. The CDR3 covers 13 residues. V lost 5 bases and J lost 2, with 13 bases in between. The CDR3, as DNA: TGCAGCGTTATAGACAGCGACACCTACGAGCAGTACTTC. It specifies CSVIDSDTYEQYF.